These 3 T cell receptor beta chains were all obtained from the same sample, sequenced in a study of shared clonotypes between healthy human individuals. This table comes from immunoSEQ multiplex PCR, and its TCRdb copy is limited to in-frame clones, with some not included. The sample lists millions of clones; around 90% were seen once. Sample: naive CD4+ T cells sorted from blood. As for subset: CD45RA+ positively selected. These TCRs come from a man younger than 35 in good health.

The count of this clone is one. The chain recombines TRBV7-2 with TRBJ2-5; maybe TRBD1 (6 bases). V was shortened by 3 bases and J by 0 bases, with 11 bases between the two germline ends. Per germline, CDR1 SGHTA and CDR2 FQGNSA. The CDR3 runs 15 residues. The CDR3 reads CASSLDGQYQETQYF. The CDR3, as DNA: TGTGCCAGCAGCTTGGACGGACAGTACCAAGAGACCCAGTACTTC.

Turning to this clone: Different DNA sequences within this sample yield the same CDR3. This chain's CDR3 is CASSLDRGGDGYTF. CDR3 DNA: TGCGCCAGCAGCTTAGACAGGGGGGGTGATGGCTACACCTTC. The V gene is TRBV5-1, the J gene TRBJ1-2, with 9 nucleotides matching TRBD1. This CDR3 comprises 14 residues. The trim removed 2 bases at V and 6 bases at J, leaving 5 bases unmatched. Germline values: CDR1 SGHRS, CDR2 YFSETQ.

The chain is built from TRBV7-9 and TRBJ2-2; 9 bases fit TRBD1. V lost 3 bases, J lost 5 bases, and 7 bases stayed unmatched. The CDR3 consists of 16 residues. Germline lookup yields CDR1 SEHNR and CDR2 FQNEAQ (reference sequence). Written as DNA, the CDR3 is TGTGCCAGCAGCTTGGGCGGGACAGGGCTGACCGGGGAGCTGTTTTTT. This sequence encodes CASSLGGTGLTGELFF.